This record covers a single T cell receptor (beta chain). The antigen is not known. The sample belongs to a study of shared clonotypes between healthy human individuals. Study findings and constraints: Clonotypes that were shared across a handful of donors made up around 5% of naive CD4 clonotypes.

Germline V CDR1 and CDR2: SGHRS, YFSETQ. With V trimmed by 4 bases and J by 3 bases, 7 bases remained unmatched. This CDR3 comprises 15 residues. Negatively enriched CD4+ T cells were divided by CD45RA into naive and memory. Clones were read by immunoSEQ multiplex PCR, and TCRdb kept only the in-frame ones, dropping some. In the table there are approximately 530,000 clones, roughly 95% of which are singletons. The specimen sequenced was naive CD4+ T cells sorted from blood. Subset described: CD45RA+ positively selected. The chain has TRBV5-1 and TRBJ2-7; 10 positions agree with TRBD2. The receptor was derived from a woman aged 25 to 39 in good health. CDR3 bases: TGCGCCAGCAGCGGGCGGACTAGCGGCTTCTACGAGCAGTACTTC. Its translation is CASSGRTSGFYEQYF.